Shown below are 13 T cell receptor beta chains from a single sample sequenced in a study of beta chain features in type 1 diabetes. Expressed TCRB transcripts were sequenced because the isolated RNA had all been reverse transcribed beforehand. Assay used: immunoSEQ multiplex PCR; TCRdb lists only in-frame clones, some missing. The sample includes under 300,000 clones, 25% to 35% of them seen just once. Input material: central memory CD4+ T cells from blood. These receptors were taken from a man between 25 and 39 years old in good health.

The chain is built from TRBV7-2 and TRBJ2-6, with TRBD1 identical over 10 bases. Germline loops: CDR1 SGHTA, CDR2 FQGNSA. The CDR3 sequence is 16 residues long. Germline trimming cut 4 bases from V and 2 bases from J; bases unmatched to any gene: 2. The CDR3 nucleotides read TGTGCCAGCAGCTCCGGACAGGGGGCTGGGGCCAACGTCCTGACTTTC. Its protein product is CASSSGQGAGANVLTF.

The chain carries TRBV7-9 and TRBJ2-2; D might be TRBD2 (5 bases). V dropped 5 bases and J dropped 5 bases, with 12 bases sitting between them. CDR1 SEHNR and CDR2 FQNEAQ come from the germline V gene (reference sequence). The CDR3 consists of 14 residues. CDR3 bases: TGTGCCAGCAGCACAATCGGAGGTACCGGGGAGCTGTTTTTT. Residues: CASSTIGGTGELFF.

This clone was seen more than once but under ten times. The chain is built from TRBV7-8 and TRBJ2-2; no reliable D call. Germline CDR1 SGHVS, CDR2 FQNEAQ. Deletions cut 1 base from V and 0 bases from J, with 6 bases between. The CDR3 extends over 15 amino acids. CDR3 in amino acids: CASSLDLANTGELFF. The CDR3 DNA follows: TGTGCCAGCAGCTTAGACCTCGCGAACACCGGGGAGCTGTTTTTT.

The chain carries TRBV11-2 and TRBJ2-5; 7 nucleotides line up with TRBD1. CDR1 and CDR2 from the germline V gene are SGHAT and FQNNGV. CDR3 length: 15 residues. The trim removed 4 bases at V and 0 bases at J, leaving 5 bases unmatched. The CDR3 spells CASSSSTGYQETQYF. CDR3 DNA sequence: TGTGCCAGCAGCTCCTCGACAGGGTACCAAGAGACCCAGTACTTC.

This clone has a handful of counts. The V gene is TRBV11-2, the J gene TRBJ2-3; 7 bases match TRBD1. Germline V gives CDR1 SGHAT, CDR2 FQNNGV. V was clipped by 1 base and J by 3 bases; unmatched bases: 7. The CDR3 runs to 16 residues. CDR3 in amino acids: CASSLGGQAPTDTQYF. The DNA of the CDR3 is TGTGCCAGCAGCTTAGGCGGACAGGCTCCAACAGATACGCAGTATTTT.

The V and J genes are TRBV18 and TRBJ1-1; perhaps TRBD1 as D (6 bases). The CDR3 has 14 residues. Trimming cost V 0 bases and J 8 bases, with 13 bases left between them. The V gene's germline CDR1 is KGHSH and CDR2 LQKENI. The CDR3 sequence: CASSPPNRGEEAFF. The CDR3 DNA reads TGTGCCAGCTCACCACCTAATAGGGGGGAGGAAGCTTTCTTT.

This clone was observed a few times. This chain connects TRBV29-1 to TRBJ1-2; tentative D call: TRBD1 (5 bases). V dropped 4 bases and J dropped 2 bases, with 11 bases sitting between them. This CDR3 region has 13 residues. Germline CDR1 is SQVTM and CDR2 is ANQGSEA. DNA for the CDR3: TGCAGCGTTGTAGGCAGGGTAAACTATGGCTACACCTTC. Amino acids: CSVVGRVNYGYTF.

The chain combines TRBV29-1 with TRBJ1-2; maybe TRBD1 (6 bases). CDR1 is SQVTM, CDR2 ANQGSEA, per germline. The CDR3 is 14 residues long. Trimming shortened V by 1 base and J by 3 bases, and 12 bases separated the two germline ends. As DNA, the CDR3 is TGCAGCGTTGAAGGAAGGGGGAGGTACTATGGCTACACCTTC. Translating gives CSVEGRGRYYGYTF.

This clone was detected only a few times. V gene TRBV29-1 combines with J gene TRBJ2-5, with 8 bases lining up with TRBD1. CDR1 and CDR2 (germline): SQVTM, ANQGSEA. CDR3 size: 12 residues. V gave up 5 bases and J gave up 1 base; unmatched junction bases: 0. The DNA for the CDR3 is TGCAGCGTTCAGGGGGCCCAAGAGACCCAGTACTTC. It specifies CSVQGAQETQYF.

The table lists this clone with a few counts. The chain joins TRBV5-5 to TRBJ2-3; maybe TRBD2 (6 bases). The CDR3 has 14 residues. CDR1 is SGHKS, CDR2 YYEKEE, per germline (reference sequence). Between the trimmed V and J ends, which lost 2 bases and 5 bases, there was a span of 12 bases. CDR3: CASSLGGPGDTQYF. CDR3 nucleotides: TGTGCCAGCAGCTTAGGAGGGCCAGGAGATACGCAGTATTTT.

The chain combines TRBV28 with TRBJ2-1, with TRBD1 identical over 9 bases. Trimming cost V 5 bases and J 6 bases; bases outside gene matches: 8. CDR3 length equals 15 residues. Per the germline V gene, CDR1 is MDHEN and CDR2 is SYDVKM. CDR3 DNA: TGTGCCAGCAGTATACCGGGACAGGGTACCAATGAGCAGTTCTTC. Amino acid sequence: CASSIPGQGTNEQFF. Drawing the rest from reference TRBV28 and TRBJ2-1, the complete variable domain is DVKVTQSSRYLVKRTGEKVFLECVQDMDHENMFWYRQDPGLGLRLIYFSYDVKMKEKGDIPEGYSVSREKKERFSLILESASTNQTSMYLCASSIPGQGTNEQFFGPGTRLTVL.

This clone was observed a single time. This sequence joins TRBV5-6 and TRBJ2-1; TRBD2 agrees at 9 bases. Germline loops: CDR1 SGHDT, CDR2 YYEEEE. V gave up 3 bases and J gave up 6 bases; unmatched junction bases: 7. The CDR3 loop spans 15 amino acids. The CDR3 DNA reads as TGTGCCAGCAGCTCGAAGCGGGAGGCTCGCAATGAGCAGTTCTTC. Translated: CASSSKREARNEQFF.

This chain uses TRBV5-6 with TRBJ2-6; D unresolved. Trimming cost V 1 base and J 0 bases, with 11 bases left between them. This CDR3 has 17 amino acids. Germline assignment: CDR1 SGHDT and CDR2 YYEEEE. The CDR3: CASSLRVNPSGANVLTF. CDR3 coding DNA: TGTGCCAGCAGCTTGAGGGTCAACCCCTCTGGGGCCAACGTCCTGACTTTC.